A selection of T cell receptor beta chains follows, all from one sample in a study of T cell responses to AZD1222 COVID-19 vaccine. Profiled with immunoSEQ multiplex PCR; TCRdb holds only in-frame clones, not every one. The data show some 150,000 clones, 92% seen once. The source was peripheral blood, collected 28 days after the second AZD1222 dose. The receptors derive from an adult who received the AZD1222 COVID-19 vaccine. Each CDR3 is given with its conserved first and last residue. D genes are given only for firm matches. Clone size appears in some rows only: once, few, many, or a class for an expanded clone.

cdr3_length	clone_size	v_call	d_call	j_call	cdr3_nt	cdr3_aa
13	.	TRBV30	TRBD1	TRBJ1-5	TGTGCCTGGAGTTTACAGGGGGCTCAGCCCCAGCATTTT	CAWSLQGAQPQHF
18	once	TRBV4-2	TRBD2	TRBJ2-2	TGTGCCAGCAGCCAAGACCCGGCGGGAGGGCCATTTGGCGGGGAGCTGTTTTTT	CASSQDPAGGPFGGELFF
17	.	TRBV6-6	.	TRBJ1-3	TGTGCCAGCAGTCGTACTCAAATCGGGAGCTCTGGAAACACCATATATTTT	CASSRTQIGSSGNTIYF
12	.	TRBV14	.	TRBJ2-2	TGTGCCAGCAGACGAGGGGCCGGGGAGCTGTTTTTT	CASRRGAGELFF
12	.	TRBV29-1	.	TRBJ2-5	TGCAGCTCTGATGGGGATGGAGAGACCCAGTACTTC	CSSDGDGETQYF
14	.	TRBV30	TRBD2	TRBJ2-2	TGTGCCTGGAGTGAGACTAGCTTTACCGGGGAGCTGTTTTTT	CAWSETSFTGELFF
17	.	TRBV4-1	.	TRBJ1-2	TGCGCCAGCAGCCAAGAAGGGTTAATCGGGGGCAGCTATGGCTACACCTTC	CASSQEGLIGGSYGYTF
13	once	TRBV15	.	TRBJ1-5	TGTGCCACCAGCAGAAGTAGCAATCAGCCCCAGCATTTT	CATSRSSNQPQHF
16	.	TRBV6-5	TRBD2	TRBJ2-1	TGTGCCAGCAGTTACCAACTAGCGGGAGTTGGGAATGAGCAGTTCTTC	CASSYQLAGVGNEQFF
14	.	TRBV29-1	.	TRBJ1-2	TGCAGCGTTGAAGATAGGGCGAGGGGCTCGGCCTACACCTTC	CSVEDRARGSAYTF
17	.	TRBV29-1	TRBD1	TRBJ2-3	TGCAGCGTCGGTCCGCCCTTTAGGGGACAGAACACAGATACGCAGTATTTT	CSVGPPFRGQNTDTQYF
18	.	TRBV27	.	TRBJ2-6	TGTGCCAGCAGTTTACACAGGGCCGGGGGCTCTGGGGCCAACGTCCTGACTTTC	CASSLHRAGGSGANVLTF
14	.	TRBV24-1	.	TRBJ2-5	TGTGCCACCAGTCATATTCGGGAAGGCGAGACCCAGTACTTC	CATSHIREGETQYF
18	.	TRBV28	TRBD2	TRBJ2-7	TGTGCCACACACATAGGCTGGTTGGGGCGGAGCGGGAGGCCCGAGCAGTACTTC	CATHIGWLGRSGRPEQYF
15	.	TRBV6-5	.	TRBJ1-6	TGTGCCAGCAGTTACTCAGAACCTCCGTTGTCACCCCTCCACTTT	CASSYSEPPLSPLHF
16	.	TRBV18	.	TRBJ1-1	TGTGCCAGCTCACCAAATCAAGGGAATGGGGACACTGAAGCTTTCTTT	CASSPNQGNGDTEAFF
15	.	TRBV12-5	TRBD2	TRBJ2-3	TGTGCTAGTGGTTCCCCAACGGGGGGGGCAGATACGCAGTATTTT	CASGSPTGGADTQYF
12	.	TRBV15	.	TRBJ1-1	TGTGCCACCAGCAACCCGTACACTGAAGCTTTCTTT	CATSNPYTEAFF
18	.	TRBV4-2	TRBD1	TRBJ1-1	TGTGCCAGCAGCCACGGGACAGGGGTGGTAGAAGTGAACACTGAAGCTTTCTTT	CASSHGTGVVEVNTEAFF
15	.	TRBV6-5	TRBD1	TRBJ2-5	TGTGCCAGCACTCCCCATGGACAGGTGAGGGGGACCCAGTACTTC	CASTPHGQVRGTQYF
16	.	TRBV7-8	.	TRBJ1-2	TGTGCCAGCAGCTTAGTCCCCCTGCCCGCCAACTATGGCTACACCTTC	CASSLVPLPANYGYTF
12	.	TRBV28	.	TRBJ2-3	TGTGCCAGCAGCCCCAGAGGAGATACGCAGTATTTT	CASSPRGDTQYF
15	.	TRBV9	TRBD2	TRBJ2-1	TGTGCCAGCAGCGGACTAGCGGGAGAGTCGAATGAGCAGTTCTTC	CASSGLAGESNEQFF
13	.	TRBV12-3/TRBV12-4	.	TRBJ1-6	TGTGCCAGCAGTTTCTGGGGTGAATCACCCCTCCACTTT	CASSFWGESPLHF
15	.	TRBV7-2	.	TRBJ1-4	TGTGCCAGCAGCCGGTCCCCGGACTCAGGGGAAAAACTGTTTTTT	CASSRSPDSGEKLFF
15	.	TRBV27	TRBD2	TRBJ2-2	TGTGCCAGCAGGGCGGGAGCCTCGAACACCGGGGAGCTGTTTTTT	CASRAGASNTGELFF
16	.	TRBV23-1	.	TRBJ1-6	TGCGCCAGCAGTCATGTCCGGGACACTAATAATTCACCCCTCCACTTT	CASSHVRDTNNSPLHF
14	.	TRBV5-4	TRBD2	TRBJ2-7	TGTGCCAGCAGCTTGATGAGCGGGAAGTACGAGCAGTACTTC	CASSLMSGKYEQYF
15	.	TRBV7-6	TRBD2	TRBJ2-7	TGTGCCAGCAGCCCGGGACTAGCGGGTTCCTACGAGCAGTACTTC	CASSPGLAGSYEQYF
15	.	TRBV28	TRBD2	TRBJ2-1	TGTGCCAGCAGGGCTAGCGGGACTATCTACAATGAGCAGTTCTTC	CASRASGTIYNEQFF
14	once	TRBV27	TRBD2	TRBJ2-7	TGTGCCAGCAGTCTACTAGCGGGACGGGGGGAGCAGTACTTC	CASSLLAGRGEQYF
13	.	TRBV5-1	.	TRBJ1-3	TGCGCCAGCAGCCCGACCCCTGGAAACACCATATATTTT	CASSPTPGNTIYF
14	few	TRBV19	.	TRBJ2-7	TGTGCCAGTAGTCCGGAGGACAGCTCCTACGAGCAGTACTTC	CASSPEDSSYEQYF
14	.	TRBV3-1/TRBV3-2	TRBD1	TRBJ1-1	TGTGCCAGCAGCCAAGGACAGGGCACCACTGAAGCTTTCTTT	CASSQGQGTTEAFF
12	once	TRBV24-1	TRBD1	TRBJ2-7	TGTGCCACCAGTGAGCGACAGGGCCAGCAGTACTTC	CATSERQGQQYF
11	once	TRBV5-8	.	TRBJ1-2	TGTGTAACCCAGGCTAACTATGGCTACACCTTC	CVTQANYGYTF
12	.	TRBV28	.	TRBJ2-7	TGTGCCAGCAGTTGGGGGCAACTGGAGCAGTACTTC	CASSWGQLEQYF
14	.	TRBV27	.	TRBJ1-5	TGTGCCAGCAGTTTAGGGTTGGGCAATCAGCCCCAGCATTTT	CASSLGLGNQPQHF
14	.	TRBV5-1	.	TRBJ2-7	TGCGCCAGCAGCTTGGCCGGGCCAGAAAACGAGCAGTACTTC	CASSLAGPENEQYF
14	.	TRBV21-1	.	TRBJ1-5	TGTGCCAGCAGCAAAGATCTAGGCAATCAGCCCCAGCATTTT	CASSKDLGNQPQHF
13	.	TRBV27	.	TRBJ2-7	TGTGCCAGCAGTTTAATGGGGTGGGACGAGCAGTACTTC	CASSLMGWDEQYF
14	.	TRBV27	.	TRBJ2-2	TGTGCCAGCAGTTTCGCCCCGAGGGCCGGGGAGCTGTTTTTT	CASSFAPRAGELFF
14	few	TRBV27	TRBD1	TRBJ1-5	TGTGCCAGCAAAACCAGGGGGCCTGGTCAGCCCCAGCATTTT	CASKTRGPGQPQHF
13	.	TRBV11-3	.	TRBJ1-2	TGTGCCAGCAGCGCCCGACGAGACTATGGCTACACCTTC	CASSARRDYGYTF
13	.	TRBV19	.	TRBJ2-3	TGTGCCAGTAGTATAGGGGGCACAGATACGCAGTATTTT	CASSIGGTDTQYF
19	.	TRBV12-5	TRBD1	TRBJ2-5	TGTGCTAGTGGTTTGGTACTCGGACAGGGGAATTGGGGGCAAGAGACCCAGTACTTC	CASGLVLGQGNWGQETQYF
16	.	TRBV2	.	TRBJ1-6	TGTGCCAGCGGCCAGACAGGAAGGATTTATAATTCACCCCTCCACTTT	CASGQTGRIYNSPLHF
13	.	TRBV11-2	.	TRBJ1-2	TGTGCCAGCAGCTTTGGGCAGGGCGTTGGCTACACCTTC	CASSFGQGVGYTF
16	.	TRBV5-4	.	TRBJ2-3	TGTGCCAGCAGTAACGGGGGCCTCGGGAGCACAGATACGCAGTATTTT	CASSNGGLGSTDTQYF
15	.	TRBV21-1	.	TRBJ1-6	TGTGCCAGCAGTCTAGGACAGGCAAATAATTCACCCCTCCACTTT	CASSLGQANNSPLHF
17	.	TRBV24-1	TRBD1	TRBJ2-3	TGTGCCACCAGTGACCGGGGGACAGGCGACGGCACAGATACGCAGTATTTT	CATSDRGTGDGTDTQYF
15	.	TRBV28	TRBD1	TRBJ1-1	TGTGCCAGCAGGGCTTGGGACAGGAAGAACACTGAAGCTTTCTTT	CASRAWDRKNTEAFF
16	once	TRBV2	.	TRBJ2-2	TGTGCCAGCAGTGAACCTGACGATATGGACACCGGGGAGCTGTTTTTT	CASSEPDDMDTGELFF
14	once	TRBV7-2	TRBD1	TRBJ2-5	TGTGCCAGCAGCTTCTCAGGGGGCGGTGAGACCCAGTACTTC	CASSFSGGGETQYF
15	.	TRBV27	TRBD2	TRBJ2-7	TGTGCCAGCAGCCAAAGTAGCGGGAGGGCACACGAGCAGTACTTC	CASSQSSGRAHEQYF
16	.	TRBV5-1	TRBD2	TRBJ2-5	TGCGCCAGCAGCCAAAATCAGCAGCGGGAGGGCGAGACCCAGTACTTC	CASSQNQQREGETQYF
14	.	TRBV7-9	.	TRBJ2-6	TGTGCCAGCAACTACAACTCTGGGGCCAACGTCCTGACTTTC	CASNYNSGANVLTF